Each of the 12 T cell receptor beta chains below was sequenced from the same sample in a study of chronic HIV infection and antiretroviral therapy. Each CDR3 protein is one row after TCRdb ran MiXCR on the 5' RACE reads. This table holds approximately 30,000 distinct CDR3 sequences, more than 7.5% found once. The sample was peripheral blood. All receptors come from an adult who had HIV and had not received antiretroviral therapy, or was an uninfected healthy control (not recorded which).

This clonotype was recorded many times. The rearrangement uses TRBV11-1 and TRBJ2-5; D is possibly TRBD1 or TRBD2 (5 bases each). Per the germline V gene, CDR1 is SGHAT and CDR2 is FQDESV (reference sequence). Trimming cost V 5 bases and J 2 bases, with 18 bases left between them. CDR3 length: 16 residues. The CDR3 sequence is CASSVRVNRLQETQYF. CDR3 bases: TGTGCCAGCAGCGTGAGGGTAAACAGGCTACAAGAGACCCAGTACTTC.

This clonotype was recorded at least ten times. This chain connects TRBV5-1 to TRBJ2-7, with a possible D match to TRBD1 (6 bases). The CDR3 consists of 13 residues. Germline V lookup: CDR1 SGHRS, CDR2 YFSETQ. V gave up 5 bases and J gave up 1 base, with 10 bases separating them. CDR3 region: CASRKGQSYEQYF. The CDR3 DNA sequence: TGCGCCAGCAGAAAAGGACAGTCCTACGAGCAGTACTTC.

The chain links TRBV15 to TRBJ1-5; a possible D gene is TRBD1 (5 bases). V lost 4 bases and J lost 6, with 10 bases in between. Per germline, CDR1 LNHNV and CDR2 YYDKDF (reference sequence). This CDR3 is 13 amino acids long. The CDR3 coding sequence is TGTGCCACCAGCATCCGGGACCCTCAGCCCCAGCATTTT. Protein product: CATSIRDPQPQHF. The whole variable domain, filled in from reference TRBV15 and TRBJ1-5, reads DAMVIQNPRYQVTQFGKPVTLSCSQTLNHNVMYWYQQKSSQAPKLLFHYYDKDFNNEADTPDNFQSRRPNTSFCFLDIRSPGLGDTAMYLCATSIRDPQPQHFGDGTRLSIL.

This clonotype was seen many times. The chain uses TRBV12-5 and TRBJ1-1, with TRBD1 matching 8 bases. CDR1 and CDR2 from the germline V gene are LGHNT and FRNRAP. CDR3 length: 13 amino acids. The V gene end was trimmed by 6 bases and the J gene end by 4 bases; junction bases not matched to a gene: 4. CDR3 in amino acids: CASGQGAVTEAFF. The CDR3 nucleotides read TGTGCTAGTGGCCAGGGGGCGGTCACTGAAGCTTTCTTT.

This clonotype was detected ten times or more. The V gene is TRBV11-3, the J gene TRBJ2-1; 10 bases line up with TRBD1. The CDR3 contains 15 residues. Germline V gene lookup returns CDR1 SGHNT and CDR2 YENEEA. V shed 5 bases and J 7 bases; nucleotides not matched to a gene: 8. The CDR3 here is CASSPGQGILNEQFF. The CDR3 DNA is TGTGCCAGCAGCCCGGGACAGGGGATTTTAAATGAGCAGTTCTTC.

This clonotype turned up a few times. The chain is built from TRBV5-5 and TRBJ2-7, with 8 bases fitting TRBD1. The CDR3 sequence is 13 residues long. CDR1 is SGHKS and CDR2 is YYEKEE in the germline V gene (reference sequence). Trimming took 5 bases from V and 2 from J; bases not matched to a gene: 3. CDR3 bases: TGTGCCAGCAGTGGGGACAGGACCTACGAGCAGTACTTC. It yields the protein CASSGDRTYEQYF. Full variable domain (missing parts from reference TRBV5-5 and TRBJ2-7): DAGVTQSPTHLIKTRGQQVTLRCSPISGHKSVSWYQQVLGQGPQFIFQYYEKEERGRGNFPDRFSARQFPNYSSELNVNALLLGDSALYLCASSGDRTYEQYFGPGTRLTVT.

This clonotype was detected only a few times. The chain recombines TRBV4-3 with TRBJ1-4, with a tentative D call TRBD1 (5 bases). Germline V gene data show CDR1 as LGHNA and CDR2 as YSLEER. CDR3 size: 15 residues. V dropped 4 bases and J dropped 4 bases, with 13 bases sitting between them. The CDR3 nucleotides are TGCGCCAGCAGCCGCGAAGGGACCGGTAATGAAAAACTGTTTTTT. Translation: CASSREGTGNEKLFF.

The chain has TRBV27 and TRBJ2-5; possibly TRBD1 for D (5 bases). In germline, CDR1 is MNHEY, CDR2 SMNVEV (reference sequence). V lost 5 bases to trimming and J lost 5 bases, with 15 bases between them. The CDR3 covers 14 residues. The CDR3 nucleotides read TGTGCCAGCAGTAGCGACAGTCTTTCTGAGACCCAGTACTTC. Protein product: CASSSDSLSETQYF.

This clonotype has more than one count but fewer than ten. CDR3 sequence: CASNGLAGGSTDTQYF. DNA for the CDR3: TGTGCCAGCAATGGACTAGCGGGGGGGAGCACAGATACGCAGTATTTT. The chain carries TRBV2 and TRBJ2-3, with TRBD2 matching 15 bases. The CDR3 totals 16 residues. Germline V gene sequence: CDR1 SNHLY, CDR2 FYNNEI. Germline trimming cut 7 bases from V and 0 bases from J; bases unmatched to any gene: 2.

The table lists this clonotype with many counts. V is TRBV6-1 and J is TRBJ2-3; possible D gene TRBD2, 5 bases. The V gene's germline CDR1 is MNHNS and CDR2 SASEGT. The CDR3 loop spans 14 amino acids. The ends were cut back, 6 bases at V and 3 bases at J, with 13 bases in the middle. The chain's CDR3 is CASREEWRTDTQYF. The CDR3 nucleotides read TGTGCCAGCAGAGAGGAATGGAGGACAGATACGCAGTATTTT.

This chain joins TRBV27 and TRBJ2-7; D unclear. V shed 3 bases and J shed 2 bases, with 11 bases lying between them. The CDR3 is 14 residues long. CDR1 is MNHEY and CDR2 is SMNVEV in the germline V gene (reference sequence). The CDR3 here is CASSLKRQAYEQYF. CDR3 DNA sequence: TGTGCCAGCAGTTTGAAGAGGCAAGCCTACGAGCAGTACTTC.

Note on this clonotype: Possible read error: a much larger clone is one base away. The chain couples TRBV5-1 to TRBJ2-1; a possible D gene is TRBD1 (6 bases). The V end was cut by 3 bases, the J end by 6 bases, with 10 bases between. CDR1 is SGHRS and CDR2 is YFSETQ in the germline V gene. This CDR3 is 13 amino acids long. The CDR3 spells CASSSRGSNEQFF. DNA of the CDR3: TGCGCCAGCAGCTCCAGGGGCAGCAATGAGCAGTTCTTC.